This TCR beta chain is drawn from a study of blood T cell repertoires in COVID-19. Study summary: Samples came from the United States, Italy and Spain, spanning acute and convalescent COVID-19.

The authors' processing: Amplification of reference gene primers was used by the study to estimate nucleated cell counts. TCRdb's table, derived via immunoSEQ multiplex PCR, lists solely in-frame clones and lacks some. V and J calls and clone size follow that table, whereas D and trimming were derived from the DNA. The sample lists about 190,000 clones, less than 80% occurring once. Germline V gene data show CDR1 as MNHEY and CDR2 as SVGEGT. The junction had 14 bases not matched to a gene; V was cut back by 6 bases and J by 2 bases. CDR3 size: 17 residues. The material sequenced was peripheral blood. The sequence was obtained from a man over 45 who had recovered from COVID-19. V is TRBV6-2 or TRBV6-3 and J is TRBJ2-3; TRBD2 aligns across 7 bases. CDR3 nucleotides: TGTGCCAGCAGACCTTACGGGGAGGGACTCCACACAGATACGCAGTATTTT. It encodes CASRPYGEGLHTDTQYF.